This is a list of T cell receptor beta chains from one sample in a study of blood T cell repertoires in COVID-19. Clones were read by immunoSEQ multiplex PCR, and TCRdb kept only the in-frame ones, dropping some. The table records under 200,000 clones, about 74% of them present only once. The sequenced material came from peripheral blood. The receptors shown here come from a man aged 55 to 70 with acute or convalescent COVID-19. The CDR3 runs from the conserved cysteine through the conserved F or W. The D gene is left open where the match is weak. Only some rows state a clone size, as once, few, many or a class for expanded clones.

j_call | clone_size | v_call | d_call | cdr3_nt | cdr3_aa
TRBJ2-5 | . | TRBV6-5 | . | TGTGCCAGCGGGGGGGCTTTAGAGACCCAGTACTTC | CASGGALETQYF
TRBJ2-3 | . | TRBV10-3 | TRBD1 | TGTGCCATCACCGCCTCCGGGACAGTACCCACAGATACGCAGTATTTT | CAITASGTVPTDTQYF
TRBJ2-5 | . | TRBV9 | TRBD1 | TGTGCCAGCAGCGTAAACACAGGGGGCCCCCAAGAGACCCAGTACTTC | CASSVNTGGPQETQYF
TRBJ2-4 | . | TRBV5-5 | . | TGTGCCAGCAGCCCGGGGATAGGAGGGATCAAAAACATTCAGTACTTC | CASSPGIGGIKNIQYF
TRBJ1-1 | . | TRBV5-1 | . | TGCGCCAGCACCCGGGGGGGGGCGAACACTGAAGCTTTCTTT | CASTRGGANTEAFF
TRBJ1-1 | . | TRBV28 | . | TGTGCCAGCAGTTTCCCCGACAGGCCGAACACTGAAGCTTTCTTT | CASSFPDRPNTEAFF
TRBJ2-2 | . | TRBV7-3 | TRBD1 | TGTGCCAGCAGCTTATCCGGGACAGGGGATACCACCGGGGAGCTGTTTTTT | CASSLSGTGDTTGELFF
TRBJ2-2 | . | TRBV29-1 | TRBD1 | TGCAGCGTACAGACAGGGGACCGCGCCGGGGAGCTGTTTTTT | CSVQTGDRAGELFF
TRBJ1-1 | . | TRBV27 | . | TGTGCCAGCAGTTTAATTGGGGGGGACATGAACACTGAAGCTTTCTTT | CASSLIGGDMNTEAFF
TRBJ1-5 | . | TRBV7-8 | . | TGTGCCAGCAGCTCAGAGCGGGCCCAGCCCCAGCATTTT | CASSSERAQPQHF
TRBJ2-7 | few | TRBV3-1/TRBV3-2 | . | TGTGCCAGCAGCCAAGATCAGGGCGCATCCTACGAGCAGTACTTC | CASSQDQGASYEQYF
TRBJ2-2 | . | TRBV10-2 | TRBD1 | TGCGCCAGCAGACGCGACAGGGGGCGCGGCACCGGGGAGCTGTTTTTT | CASRRDRGRGTGELFF
TRBJ1-2 | . | TRBV5-6 | . | TGTGCCAGCAGCTTAGACCCCGGGGATGGCTACACCTTC | CASSLDPGDGYTF
TRBJ1-1 | . | TRBV28 | . | TGTGCCAGCAGTTTTCCCCAGGTGAACACTGAAGCTTTCTTT | CASSFPQVNTEAFF
TRBJ1-1 | . | TRBV6-2/TRBV6-3 | . | TGTGCCAGCAGCACCCCACAGGGAACTGAAGCTTTCTTT | CASSTPQGTEAFF
TRBJ1-2 | . | TRBV7-2 | TRBD1 | TGTGCCAGCAGCTTACCACCGGGACAGGGATTCTATGGCTACACCTTC | CASSLPPGQGFYGYTF
TRBJ2-2 | . | TRBV19 | TRBD1 | TGTGCCAGTAGTATAGTGGCAGGGGGCAACAACGGGGAGCTGTTTTTT | CASSIVAGGNNGELFF
TRBJ2-5 | . | TRBV30 | . | TGTGCCCAGGGGTTAGAGACCCAGTACTTC | CAQGLETQYF
TRBJ1-1 | . | TRBV6-5 | . | TGTGCCAGCAGTTACACGACCCGGCAGGGAACTGAAGCTTTCTTT | CASSYTTRQGTEAFF
TRBJ1-2 | . | TRBV18 | . | TGTGCCAGCTCACCACCTGAGGGTAGGGGCTACACCTTC | CASSPPEGRGYTF
TRBJ2-7 | . | TRBV5-6 | TRBD1 | TGTGCCAGCAGCCAGGACAGGTTTTACGAGCAGTACTTC | CASSQDRFYEQYF
TRBJ2-2 | . | TRBV10-1 | . | TGCGCCAGCAGTCGCGCAAACACCGGGGAGCTGTTTTTT | CASSRANTGELFF